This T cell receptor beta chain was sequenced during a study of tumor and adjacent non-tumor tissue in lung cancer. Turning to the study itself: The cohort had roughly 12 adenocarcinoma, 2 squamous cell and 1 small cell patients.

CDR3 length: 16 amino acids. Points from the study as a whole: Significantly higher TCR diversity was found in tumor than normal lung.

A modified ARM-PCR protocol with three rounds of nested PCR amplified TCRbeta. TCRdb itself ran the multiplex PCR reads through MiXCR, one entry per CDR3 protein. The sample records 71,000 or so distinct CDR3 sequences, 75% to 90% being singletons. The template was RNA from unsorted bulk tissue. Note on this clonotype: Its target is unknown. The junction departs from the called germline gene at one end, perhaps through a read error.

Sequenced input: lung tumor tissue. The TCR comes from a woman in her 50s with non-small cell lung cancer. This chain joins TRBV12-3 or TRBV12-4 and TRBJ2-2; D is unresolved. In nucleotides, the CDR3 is TGTGGCAGCAATACCGCCAGGAGAATGAACACCGGGGAGCTGTTTTTT. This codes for CGSNTARRMNTGELFF.